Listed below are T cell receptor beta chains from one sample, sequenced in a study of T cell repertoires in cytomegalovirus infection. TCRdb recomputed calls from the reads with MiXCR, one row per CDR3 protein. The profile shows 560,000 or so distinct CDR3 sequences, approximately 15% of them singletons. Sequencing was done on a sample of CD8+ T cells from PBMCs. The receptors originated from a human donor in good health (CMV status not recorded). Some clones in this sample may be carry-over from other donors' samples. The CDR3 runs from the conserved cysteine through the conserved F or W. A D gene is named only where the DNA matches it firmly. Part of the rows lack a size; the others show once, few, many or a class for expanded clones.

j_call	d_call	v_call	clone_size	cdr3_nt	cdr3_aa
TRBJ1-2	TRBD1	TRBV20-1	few	TGCAGTGCTAGAGATGCTGGACAGGGGAGGGTGAGTGGCTACACCTTC	CSARDAGQGRVSGYTF
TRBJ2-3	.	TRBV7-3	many	TGTGCCAGCAGCTTGGGAACACCACTCACAGATACGCAGTATTTT	CASSLGTPLTDTQYF
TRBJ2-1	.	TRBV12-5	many	TGTGCTAGTGCCCTGGGGGTTTTAACCAATGAGCAGTTCTTC	CASALGVLTNEQFF
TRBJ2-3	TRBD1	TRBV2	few	TGTGCCAGCAGTACGGACAGGTTCGGCACAGATACGCAGTATTTT	CASSTDRFGTDTQYF
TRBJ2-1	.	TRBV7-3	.	TGTGCCAGCAGCCCAGGGACGGCCTATGAGCAGTTCTTC	CASSPGTAYEQFF
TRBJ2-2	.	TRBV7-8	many	TGTGCCAGCAGAATATCCACAGGGTCCTACACCGGGGAGCTGTTTTTT	CASRISTGSYTGELFF
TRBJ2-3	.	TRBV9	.	TGTGCCAGCAGTCCTCCCAGGGTTAGCACAGATACGCAGTATTTT	CASSPPRVSTDTQYF
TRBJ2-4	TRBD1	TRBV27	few	TGTGCCAGCAGTCCCGGGACAGAGCTAGCCAAAAACATTCAGTACTTC	CASSPGTELAKNIQYF
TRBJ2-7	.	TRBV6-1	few	TGTGCCAGCAGTGAAGGGCAGACCTACGAGCAGTACTTC	CASSEGQTYEQYF
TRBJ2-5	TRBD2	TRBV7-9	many	TGTGCCAGCAGCCTCCGGGACTACACAAAAGAGACCCAGTACTTC	CASSLRDYTKETQYF
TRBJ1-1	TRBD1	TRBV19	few	TGTGCCAGTAGTTCTTGGACAGGACCCAACACTGAAGCTTTCTTT	CASSSWTGPNTEAFF
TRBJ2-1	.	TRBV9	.	TGTGCCAGCAGCGTAGCGGTGGGGGACCCTGAGCAGTTCTTC	CASSVAVGDPEQFF
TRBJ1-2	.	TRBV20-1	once	TGCAGTGCCCCCGGGCCGGAGAGCTATGGCTACACCTTC	CSAPGPESYGYTF
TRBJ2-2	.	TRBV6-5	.	TGTGCCAGCAGTTACGGCCCCGGCGGGGAGCTGTTTTTT	CASSYGPGGELFF
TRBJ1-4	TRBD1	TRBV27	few	TGTGCCAGCAGTCGGGACAGGACTTACGAAAAACTGTTTTTT	CASSRDRTYEKLFF
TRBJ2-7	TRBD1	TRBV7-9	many	TGTGCCAGCAGCACCCGGGACAGGGCGGTCCACGAGCAGTACTTC	CASSTRDRAVHEQYF
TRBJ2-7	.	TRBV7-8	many	TGTGCCAGCAGCTTAGTGCCCGAGAGCTCCTACGAGCAGTACTTC	CASSLVPESSYEQYF
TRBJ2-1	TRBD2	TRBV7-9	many	TGTGCCAGCAGCTTACTAGCGGGTGAGGCAGGCGAGCAGTTCTTC	CASSLLAGEAGEQFF
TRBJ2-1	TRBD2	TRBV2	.	TGTGCCAGCAGGAGCGGGGGGAACAATGAGCAGTTCTTC	CASRSGGNNEQFF
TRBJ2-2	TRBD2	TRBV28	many	TGTGCCAGCAGTCCTAGCGGGATGGGGGAGCTGTTTTTT	CASSPSGMGELFF
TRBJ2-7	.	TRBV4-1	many	TGCGCCAGCAGCCAAGATTCAAGGGCTCGCGAGCAGTACTTC	CASSQDSRAREQYF
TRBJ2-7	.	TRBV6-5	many	TGTGCCAGCAGTTACTCAGATACCTACGAGCAGTACTTC	CASSYSDTYEQYF
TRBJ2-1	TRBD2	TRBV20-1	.	TGCAGTGCATCGGGACTAGCGGGAGGAAATGAGCAGTTCTTC	CSASGLAGGNEQFF
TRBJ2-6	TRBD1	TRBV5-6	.	TGTGCCAGCAGCTACGGGGACAGGGTCCTATCTGGGGCCAACGTCCTGACTTTC	CASSYGDRVLSGANVLTF
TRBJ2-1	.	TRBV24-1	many	TGTGCCACCTGCTGTCAGGGTCCGTGGAATGAGCAGTTCTTC	CATCCQGPWNEQFF
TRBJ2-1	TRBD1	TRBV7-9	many	TGTGCCAGCAGCTCTGGCGGGACAGGGATGAATGAGCAGTTCTTC	CASSSGGTGMNEQFF
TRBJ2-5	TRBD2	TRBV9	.	TGTGCCAGCAGCTCCCGACTAGCGGGGGACCAAGAGACCCAGTACTTC	CASSSRLAGDQETQYF
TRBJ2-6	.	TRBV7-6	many	TGTGCCAGCACCGCATCGGCCTCTGGGGCCAACGTCCTGACTTTC	CASTASASGANVLTF
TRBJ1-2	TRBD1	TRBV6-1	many	TGTGCCAGTCGGGGACAGGGCATTTATGGCTACACCTTC	CASRGQGIYGYTF
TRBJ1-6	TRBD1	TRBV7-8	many	TGTGCCAGCAGCCCTACTCGACAGGGGATAAAATCACCCCTCCACTTT	CASSPTRQGIKSPLHF
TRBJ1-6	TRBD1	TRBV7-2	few	TGTGCCAGCAGCTTAGTCGTGGGGGACAGGGATAATTCACCCCTCCACTTT	CASSLVVGDRDNSPLHF
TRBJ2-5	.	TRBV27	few	TGTGCCAGCAAGGGCGGGAATCAGGAGACCCAGTACTTC	CASKGGNQETQYF
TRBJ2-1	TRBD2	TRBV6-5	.	TGTGCCAGCAGATTTAGCGGGGGGGAGCAGTTCTTC	CASRFSGGEQFF
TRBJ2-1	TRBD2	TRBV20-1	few	TGCAGTGCTAGACCTCTAGCGGACTTCTCCTACAATGAGCAGTTCTTC	CSARPLADFSYNEQFF
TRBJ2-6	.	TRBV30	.	TGTGCCTGGAGTGCCACCGAGGGTAAGGGGGCCAACGTCCTGACTTTC	CAWSATEGKGANVLTF
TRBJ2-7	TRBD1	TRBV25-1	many	TGTGCCAGCAGGGCCCCGGGACAGGGCTGGGACGAGCAGTACTTC	CASRAPGQGWDEQYF
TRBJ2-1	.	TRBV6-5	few	TGTGCCAGCAGTCCCCTACCGGGGGCGAATGAGCAGTTCTTC	CASSPLPGANEQFF
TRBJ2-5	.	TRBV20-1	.	TGCAGTGCTAGAGAAAGGATTTCTACCCAAGAGACCCAGTACTTC	CSARERISTQETQYF
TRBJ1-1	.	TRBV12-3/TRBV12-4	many	TGTGCCAGCAGTTTAGTGAGCGGGACTCACTCTGAAGCTTTCTTT	CASSLVSGTHSEAFF
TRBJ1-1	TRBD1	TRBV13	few	TGTGCCAGCAGCTTAGGTGGGACAGGGAGAGAAGCTTTCTTT	CASSLGGTGREAFF
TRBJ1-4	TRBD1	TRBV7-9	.	TGTGCCAGCAGCCACCGGGACAGAGTTGGGGAACTGTTTTTT	CASSHRDRVGELFF
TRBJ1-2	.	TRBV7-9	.	TGTGCCAGCAGCCGGAGGTACCGGGAGAACTCCTATGTCTACACCTTC	CASSRRYRENSYVYTF
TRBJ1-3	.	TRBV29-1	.	TGCAGCGCTCTTTTTCTGTTCGGAAACACCATATATTTT	CSALFLFGNTIYF
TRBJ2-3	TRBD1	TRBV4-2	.	TGTGCCAGCAGCCAAGATTACTTAACAGGGGAAGCAGATACGCAGTATTTT	CASSQDYLTGEADTQYF
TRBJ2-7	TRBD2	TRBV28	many	TGTGCCAGCAGAGATCTACGACTAGCGGGAGGGAAAAACTACGAGCAGTACTTC	CASRDLRLAGGKNYEQYF
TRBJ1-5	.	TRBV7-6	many	TGTGCCAGCAGCCCGGGTCGGAGCAATCAGCCCCAGCATTTT	CASSPGRSNQPQHF
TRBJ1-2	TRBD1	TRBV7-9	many	TGTGCCAGCAGCTGGGGGACAGGGGAGGCCTATGGCTACACCTTC	CASSWGTGEAYGYTF